A single sample gave rise to the 28 T cell receptor beta chains below, sequenced in a study of cytomegalovirus exposure and HLA in healthy donors. Primers: 60 Vbeta forward and 13 Jbeta reverse. Measured with immunoSEQ multiplex PCR; TCRdb has only the in-frame clones, and not every one. The sample consists of tens of thousands of clones, around 90% of them appearing once. The sequenced material came from PBMCs. The receptors come from a man younger than 35 in good health and CMV-seronegative.

V and J are TRBV14 and TRBJ2-1; TRBD2 is a possible D gene (5 bases). The CDR3 is 13 residues long. Trimming pared 3 bases from V and 6 bases from J, leaving 9 bases between. CDR1 and CDR2 (germline): SGHDN, FVKESK. CDR3 sequence (DNA): TGTGCCAGCAGCCAGGGAGTACCCAATGAGCAGTTCTTC. Its translation: CASSQGVPNEQFF.

The V gene is TRBV5-4, the J gene TRBJ2-3; no clear D gene. CDR1 is SGHNT, CDR2 YYREEE, per germline (reference sequence). Trimming cost V 0 bases and J 8 bases, with 7 bases left between them. This CDR3 region has 12 residues. The CDR3 nucleotides are TGTGCCAGCAGCTTGGGTCTGGCTACGCAGTATTTT. Its protein is CASSLGLATQYF. Based on the CDR3 plus reference TRBV5-4 and TRBJ2-3, the full variable domain is ETGVTQSPTHLIKTRGQQVTLRCSSQSGHNTVSWYQQALGQGPQFIFQYYREEENGRGNFPPRFSGLQFPNYSSELNVNALELDDSALYLCASSLGLATQYFGPGTRLTVL.

The chain joins TRBV6-1 to TRBJ2-7; a weak D match, TRBD2 (5 bases). The CDR3 is made up of 16 amino acids. Germline V gives CDR1 MNHNS, CDR2 SASEGT. Trimming removed 7 bases from V and 3 bases from J, with 22 bases in between. The CDR3: CASTETWGSADYEQYF. DNA of the CDR3: TGTGCCAGCACTGAGACATGGGGTAGCGCAGACTACGAGCAGTACTTC.

V is TRBV15 and J is TRBJ2-3; possibly TRBD1 for D (5 bases). The germline V gene has CDR1 LNHNV and CDR2 YYDKDF (reference sequence). V lost 1 base, J lost 6 bases, and 26 bases lay in between. This CDR3 is 19 amino acids long. CDR3 region: CATSRAPAGLHFTGDTQYF. In DNA form, the CDR3 reads TGTGCCACCAGCAGAGCCCCCGCCGGTCTACACTTCACAGGTGATACGCAGTATTTT.

CDR3 sequence reads: CASSLGPSGRIRTQYF. The DNA for the CDR3 is TGTGCCAGCAGCTTAGGGCCTAGCGGGAGGATAAGGACCCAGTACTTC. The chain combines TRBV11-2 with TRBJ2-5; TRBD2 matches 11 bases. V lost 1 base to trimming and J lost 7 bases; unmatched junction nucleotides: 8. The germline CDR1 and CDR2 sequences are SGHAT and FQNNGV. CDR3 length: 16 amino acids.

The rearrangement uses TRBV2 and TRBJ2-1, with a possible D match to TRBD1 (6 bases). Germline values: CDR1 SNHLY, CDR2 FYNNEI. CDR3 size: 14 residues. Deletions cut 7 bases from V and 0 bases from J, with 10 bases between. CDR3 coding DNA: TGTGCCAGCACAGGGGAACGCTCCTACAATGAGCAGTTCTTC. Protein: CASTGERSYNEQFF.

This chain joins TRBV18 and TRBJ2-5; 12 nucleotides agree with TRBD1. CDR3 length: 15 residues. V lost 3 bases, J lost 7 bases, and 6 bases stayed unmatched. The germline V gene encodes CDR1 KGHSH and CDR2 LQKENI. As DNA, the CDR3 is TGTGCCAGCTCACCTGAAGGGACAGGGGGCGCGACCCAGTACTTC. Translated: CASSPEGTGGATQYF.

The chain joins TRBV7-3 to TRBJ2-2; no clear D. V was cut by 5 bases and J by 6 bases, with 7 bases left in between. Germline values: CDR1 SGHTA, CDR2 FQGTGA. The CDR3 covers 12 residues. CDR3 DNA sequence: TGTGCCAGCAGCATACAATCCGGGGAGCTGTTTTTT. Translation gives CASSIQSGELFF.

A single count supports this clone. This rearrangement joins TRBV6-6 to TRBJ2-5, with D unclear. The ends were cut back, 5 bases at V and 2 bases at J, with 3 bases in the middle. The CDR3 has 11 residues. Looked up from germline, CDR1 is MNHNY and CDR2 is SVGAGI (reference sequence). The DNA for the CDR3 is TGTGCCAGCAGTATACAAGAGACCCAGTACTTC. Translated: CASSIQETQYF.

The chain couples TRBV6-5 to TRBJ1-3, with no clear D. Trimming cost V 6 bases and J 8 bases, with 11 bases left between them. This CDR3 comprises 12 residues. Germline CDR1 and CDR2: MNHEY and SVGAGI. In nucleotides, the CDR3 is TGTGCCAGCAGGGGCAGCCGTCACACCATATATTTT. It codes for CASRGSRHTIYF.

The gene calls are TRBV19 and TRBJ1-5; D might be TRBD1 (6 bases). V dropped 5 bases and J dropped 7 bases, with 15 bases sitting between them. This CDR3 is 14 amino acids long. Per the germline V gene, CDR1 is LNHDA and CDR2 is SQIVND (reference sequence). In DNA, the CDR3 is TGTGCCAGTAGTGGCCAGACAGGCCCCCAGCCCCAGCATTTT. Translation gives CASSGQTGPQPQHF.

V usage is TRBV4-1 and J usage is TRBJ2-5, with 12 nucleotides matching TRBD2. The DNA end favors TRBJ2-7, so the J call may be wrong. CDR3 length: 16 residues. The germline V gene has CDR1 MGHRA and CDR2 YSYEKL. CDR3 sequence reads: CASSQRLAGETYEQYF. The CDR3 DNA reads TGCGCCAGCAGCCAGAGACTAGCGGGAGAGACCTACGAGCAGTACTTC.

V is TRBV28 and J is TRBJ2-7; possibly TRBD2 for D (5 bases). Deletions cut 7 bases from V and 12 bases from J, with 16 bases between. The CDR3 is 11 residues long. The germline CDR1 and CDR2 sequences are MDHEN and SYDVKM. The CDR3 coding sequence is TGTGCCAGCATTGGTAACGGGGTCTCGTACTTC. It specifies CASIGNGVSYF.

The chain links TRBV11-2 to TRBJ2-1, with D possibly matching TRBD2 (5 bases). Per the germline V gene, CDR1 is SGHAT and CDR2 is FQNNGV. V was cut by 2 bases and J by 9 bases, with 11 bases left in between. The CDR3 is made up of 13 amino acids. CDR3 coding DNA: TGTGCCAGCAGCTTAACACTAGTAGCTGAGCAGTTCTTC. It is translated as CASSLTLVAEQFF.

The chain carries TRBV6-7 and TRBJ2-3, with D perhaps matching TRBD2 (5 bases). TRBV6-7 is an ORF; its function is uncertain. V was pared by 6 bases and J by 2 bases, with 15 bases between. This CDR3 has 15 residues. The CDR3 DNA sequence: TGTGCCAGCAGCTCCGTAAGCGGATACACAGATACGCAGTATTTT. Residues: CASSSVSGYTDTQYF.

The chain joins TRBV19 to TRBJ2-7; D may be TRBD2 (5 bases). Germline CDR1 LNHDA, CDR2 SQIVND (reference sequence). Deletions cut 3 bases from V and 7 bases from J, with 10 bases between. The CDR3 spans 12 residues. CDR3 sequence: CASSMGPGEQYF. The DNA of the CDR3 is TGTGCCAGTAGTATGGGTCCGGGGGAGCAGTACTTC.

The chain carries TRBV2 and TRBJ2-3; the match to TRBD1 covers 9 bases. J gave up 4 bases and V 8 bases, and 10 bases lay outside the gene matches. CDR1 is SNHLY, CDR2 FYNNEI, per germline. CDR3 size: 15 residues. Here the CDR3 reads CASPALTGGADTQYF. The CDR3 DNA is TGTGCCAGCCCGGCCCTAACAGGGGGCGCAGATACGCAGTATTTT.

CDR3 amino acids: CAWQQSPREKLFF. The CDR3, as DNA: TGTGCCTGGCAACAGAGCCCTCGCGAAAAACTGTTTTTT. The chain combines TRBV30 with TRBJ1-4; D ambiguous. The CDR3 loop spans 13 amino acids. Trimming removed 5 bases at V and 8 bases at J, with 15 bases between. Germline CDR1 and CDR2: GTSNPN and SVGIG (reference sequence).

This chain connects TRBV28 to TRBJ1-5; a possible D gene is TRBD1 (6 bases). The CDR3 has 16 residues. Per germline, CDR1 MDHEN and CDR2 SYDVKM. V lost 1 base and J lost 3, with 13 bases in between. CDR3 region: CASSLSPGVDNQPQHF. DNA of the CDR3: TGTGCCAGCAGTTTATCCCCAGGGGTTGACAATCAGCCCCAGCATTTT.

The rearrangement uses TRBV29-1 and TRBJ1-1; D is ambiguous. V lost 4 bases and J 2 bases, leaving 17 bases between the germline ends. The CDR3 spans 15 residues. Per germline, CDR1 SQVTM and CDR2 ANQGSEA. Here the CDR3 DNA reads TGCAGCGTTGGATCCCTCTTGGCCCCCAACACTGAAGCTTTCTTT. Translation gives CSVGSLLAPNTEAFF.

The chain is built from TRBV25-1 and TRBJ1-3; D gene unclear. The germline V gene encodes CDR1 MGHDK and CDR2 SYGVNS. The CDR3 is 15 amino acids. With 3 bases removed from V and 3 bases from J, the gap between germline ends came to 12 bases. The CDR3 bases are TGTGCCAGCAGTGATATCGTGGCGGGTGGAAACACCATATATTTT. Protein sequence: CASSDIVAGGNTIYF. The full variable domain, in which reference TRBV25-1 and TRBJ1-3 provide the parts outside the CDR3, is EADIYQTPRYLVIGTGKKITLECSQTMGHDKMYWYQQDPGMELHLIHYSYGVNSTEKGDLSSESTVSRIRTEHFPLTLESARPSHTSQYLCASSDIVAGGNTIYFGEGSWLTVV.

The chain employs TRBV28 and TRBJ1-1; 7 bases align to TRBD1. J gave up 0 bases and V 5 bases, and 3 bases lay outside the gene matches. The CDR3 runs to 14 residues. The germline gives CDR1 MDHEN, CDR2 SYDVKM. The CDR3 loop is CASSATGVNTEAFF. CDR3 DNA: TGTGCCAGCAGTGCCACAGGGGTGAACACTGAAGCTTTCTTT.

The chain combines TRBV5-1 with TRBJ2-5; 9 bases map to TRBD1. V shed 4 bases, J shed 2 bases, and the junction held 3 bases outside the gene matches. The CDR3 extends over 14 amino acids. Germline CDR1 and CDR2: SGHRS and YFSETQ. CDR3 bases: TGCGCCAGCAGCGTGGGACAGGGTCAAGAGACCCAGTACTTC. Its translation is CASSVGQGQETQYF.

The chain has TRBV19 and TRBJ1-5, with D possibly matching TRBD1 (5 bases). The CDR3 covers 14 residues. Germline CDR1 LNHDA, CDR2 SQIVND (reference sequence). V lost 7 bases and J 7 bases, leaving 17 bases between the germline ends. In nucleotides, the CDR3 is TGTGCCAGTACACGAAACGGCAGGGCACAGCCCCAGCATTTT. Encoded protein: CASTRNGRAQPQHF.

The rearrangement links TRBV5-4 to TRBJ1-6, with 10 bases aligning to TRBD1. The CDR3 contains 19 residues. Germline V gene lookup returns CDR1 SGHNT and CDR2 YYREEE (reference sequence). Trimming cost V 0 bases and J 8 bases; bases outside gene matches: 14. CDR3 residues: CASSLDLRGGTGADSPLHF. The CDR3 DNA reads TGTGCCAGCAGCTTGGACCTGAGGGGAGGGACAGGGGCGGATTCACCCCTCCACTTT.

V and J are TRBV7-9 and TRBJ1-1, with 7 nucleotides matching TRBD1. The CDR3 loop spans 14 amino acids. V shed 5 bases and J 2 bases; nucleotides not matched to a gene: 5. The germline gives CDR1 SEHNR, CDR2 FQNEAQ (reference sequence). The chain's CDR3 is CASSKDRLNTEAFF. The CDR3 coding sequence is TGTGCCAGCAGCAAGGACAGGTTAAACACTGAAGCTTTCTTT. Full variable domain (missing parts from reference TRBV7-9 and TRBJ1-1): DTGVSQNPRHKITKRGQNVTFRCDPISEHNRLYWYRQTLGQGPEFLTYFQNEAQLEKSRLLSDRFSAERPKGSFSTLEIQRTEQGDSAMYLCASSKDRLNTEAFFGQGTRLTVV.

The chain is built from TRBV7-2 and TRBJ2-3; D not resolved. Germline-derived CDR1 and CDR2 are SGHTA and FQGNSA. The length of the CDR3 is 14 residues. Trimming took off 1 base at V and 2 bases at J, with 7 bases between the two ends. CDR3 residues: CASSLVALTDTQYF. Here the CDR3 DNA reads TGTGCCAGCAGCTTAGTGGCTCTCACAGATACGCAGTATTTT.

The V call is TRBV7-2, the J call TRBJ2-3; no firm D call. CDR1 and CDR2 (germline): SGHTA, FQGNSA. The CDR3 has 13 amino acids. Trimming pared 5 bases from V and 1 base from J, leaving 7 bases between. The CDR3, as DNA: TGTGCCAGCAGCCCTCGGGGCACAGATACGCAGTATTTT. Translating gives CASSPRGTDTQYF. The whole variable domain, remainder taken from reference TRBV7-2 and TRBJ2-3, is GAGVSQSPSNKVTEKGKDVELRCDPISGHTALYWYRQSLGQGLEFLIYFQGNSAPDKSGLPSDRFSAERTGGSVSTLTIQRTQQEDSAVYLCASSPRGTDTQYFGPGTRLTVL.